A single T cell receptor (beta chain) is shown here with its context. Its target is unknown. These data belong to a study of CD4 T cells in relation to SARS-CoV-2 and coronaviruses. Study details: ViraFEST: roughly 9-day antigen culture of PBMCs, then TCR beta CDR3 sequencing.

Before the COVID-19 pandemic, during about 2010-2019, CD4+ T cells were taken from unexposed donors. CD4+ T cells were isolated from the cells after more than nine days of culture. Each well had a few million PBMCs in around 4.9% human AB serum with IL-2. J lost 7 bases, V lost 8 bases, and 7 bases had no gene match. Germline V CDR1 and CDR2: MNHNY, SVGAGI (reference sequence). The CDR3 is made up of 13 amino acids. This table comes from immunoSEQ multiplex PCR, and its TCRdb copy is limited to in-frame clones, with some not included. This table holds about 26,000 clones, roughly four fifths found once. Study-wide findings and caveats: Monoreactive clones expanded significantly more to SARS-CoV-2 than crossreactive clones did.

This TCR derives from a human donor in good health. The rearrangement links TRBV6-6 to TRBJ1-2, with 10 bases that match TRBD1. The sample consisted of CD4+ T cells from PBMCs, cultured in vitro. CDR3 region: CASYLGTGVGYTF. In DNA, the CDR3 is TGTGCCAGCTACTTAGGGACAGGGGTTGGCTACACCTTC.